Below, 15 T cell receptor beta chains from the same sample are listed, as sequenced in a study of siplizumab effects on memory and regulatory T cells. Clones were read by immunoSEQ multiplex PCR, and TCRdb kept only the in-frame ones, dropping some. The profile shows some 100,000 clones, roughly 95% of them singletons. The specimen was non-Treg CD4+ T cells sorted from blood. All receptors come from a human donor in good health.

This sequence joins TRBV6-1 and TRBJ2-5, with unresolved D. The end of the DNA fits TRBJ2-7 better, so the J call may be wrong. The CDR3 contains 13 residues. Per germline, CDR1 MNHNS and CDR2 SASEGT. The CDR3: CASSENRRYEQYF. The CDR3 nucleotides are TGTGCCAGCAGTGAAAACAGAAGATACGAGCAGTACTTC.

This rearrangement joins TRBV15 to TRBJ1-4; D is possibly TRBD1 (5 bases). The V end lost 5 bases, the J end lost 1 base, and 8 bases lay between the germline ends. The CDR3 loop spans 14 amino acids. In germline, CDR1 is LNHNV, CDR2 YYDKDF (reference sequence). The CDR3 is CATSGGGTNEKLFF. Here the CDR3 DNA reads TGTGCCACCAGCGGGGGTGGAACTAATGAAAAACTGTTTTTT.

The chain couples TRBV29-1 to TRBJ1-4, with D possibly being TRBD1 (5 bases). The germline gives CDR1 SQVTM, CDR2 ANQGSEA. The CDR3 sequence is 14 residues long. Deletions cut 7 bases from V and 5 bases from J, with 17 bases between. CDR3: CSASPGGENEKLFF. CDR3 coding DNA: TGCAGCGCCTCACCGGGGGGAGAGAATGAAAAACTGTTTTTT.

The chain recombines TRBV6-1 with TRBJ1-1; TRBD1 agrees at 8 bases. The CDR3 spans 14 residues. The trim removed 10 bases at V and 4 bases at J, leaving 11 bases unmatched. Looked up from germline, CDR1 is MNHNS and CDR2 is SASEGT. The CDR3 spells CATRLQGVSTEAFF. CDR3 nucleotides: TGTGCCACCAGACTACAGGGGGTAAGCACTGAAGCTTTCTTT.

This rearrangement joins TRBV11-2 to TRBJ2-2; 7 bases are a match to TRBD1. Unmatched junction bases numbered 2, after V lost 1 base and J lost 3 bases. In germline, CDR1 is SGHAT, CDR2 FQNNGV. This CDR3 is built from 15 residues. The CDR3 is CASSLGQGDTGELFF. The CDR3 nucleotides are TGTGCCAGCAGCTTAGGACAGGGCGACACCGGGGAGCTGTTTTTT.

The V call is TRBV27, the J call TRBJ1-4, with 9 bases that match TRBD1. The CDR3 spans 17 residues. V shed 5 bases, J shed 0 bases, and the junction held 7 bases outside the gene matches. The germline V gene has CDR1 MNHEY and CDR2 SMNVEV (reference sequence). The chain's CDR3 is CASSAGTGRATNEKLFF. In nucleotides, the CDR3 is TGTGCCAGCAGTGCCGGGACAGGGAGGGCAACTAATGAAAAACTGTTTTTT.

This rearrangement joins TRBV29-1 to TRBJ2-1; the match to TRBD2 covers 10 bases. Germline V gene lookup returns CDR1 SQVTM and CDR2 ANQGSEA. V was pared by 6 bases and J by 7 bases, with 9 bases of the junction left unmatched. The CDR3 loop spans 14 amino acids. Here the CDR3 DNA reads TGCAGCGTGGGGAGCGGGGGGGCCTTTAATGAGCAGTTCTTC. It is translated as CSVGSGGAFNEQFF.

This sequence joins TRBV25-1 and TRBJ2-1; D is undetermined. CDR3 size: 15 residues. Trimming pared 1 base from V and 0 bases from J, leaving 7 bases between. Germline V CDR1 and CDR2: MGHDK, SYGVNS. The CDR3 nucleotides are TGTGCCAGCAGTGAATCCGTCCTCTCCTACAATGAGCAGTTCTTC. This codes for CASSESVLSYNEQFF.

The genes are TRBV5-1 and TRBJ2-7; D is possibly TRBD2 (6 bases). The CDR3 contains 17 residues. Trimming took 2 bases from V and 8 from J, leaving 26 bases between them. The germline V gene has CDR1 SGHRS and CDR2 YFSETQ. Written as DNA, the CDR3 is TGCGCCAGCAGCTTACCCCGGGGAGCGGGCGGGATTGGACAGCAGTACTTC. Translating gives CASSLPRGAGGIGQQYF.

This CDR3 reads CASQKQGPQETQYF. CDR3 nucleotide sequence: TGTGCCAGCCAGAAGCAGGGGCCCCAAGAGACCCAGTACTTC. The J gene is TRBJ2-5, the V gene TRBV27; D is possibly TRBD1 (6 bases). The V gene's germline CDR1 is MNHEY and CDR2 SMNVEV (reference sequence). The CDR3 runs to 14 residues. The V gene lost 8 bases and the J gene lost 1 base, with 14 bases spanning the gap.

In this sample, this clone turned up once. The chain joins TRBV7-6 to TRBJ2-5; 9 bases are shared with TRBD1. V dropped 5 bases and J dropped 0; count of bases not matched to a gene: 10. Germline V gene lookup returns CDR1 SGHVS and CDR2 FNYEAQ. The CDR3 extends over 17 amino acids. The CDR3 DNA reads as TGTGCCAGCAGCCCCCGACAGGGGGTACCGTACCAAGAGACCCAGTACTTC. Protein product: CASSPRQGVPYQETQYF.

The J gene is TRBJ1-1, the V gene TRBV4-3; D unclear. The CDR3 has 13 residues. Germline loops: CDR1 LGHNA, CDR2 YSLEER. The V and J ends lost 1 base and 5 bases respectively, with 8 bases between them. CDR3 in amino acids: CASSQVAGTEAFF. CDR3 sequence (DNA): TGCGCCAGCAGCCAAGTAGCGGGGACTGAAGCTTTCTTT.

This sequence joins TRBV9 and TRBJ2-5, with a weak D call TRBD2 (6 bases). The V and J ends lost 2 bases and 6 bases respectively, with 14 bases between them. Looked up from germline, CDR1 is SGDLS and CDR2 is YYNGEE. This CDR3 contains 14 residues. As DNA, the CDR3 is TGTGCCAGCAGCGTCGGCGGGGCAGTGCAGACCCAGTACTTC. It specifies CASSVGGAVQTQYF. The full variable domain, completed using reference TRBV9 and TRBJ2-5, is DSGVTQTPKHLITATGQRVTLRCSPRSGDLSVYWYQQSLDQGLQFLIQYYNGEERAKGNILERFSAQQFPDLHSELNLSSLELGDSALYFCASSVGGAVQTQYFGPGTRLLVL.

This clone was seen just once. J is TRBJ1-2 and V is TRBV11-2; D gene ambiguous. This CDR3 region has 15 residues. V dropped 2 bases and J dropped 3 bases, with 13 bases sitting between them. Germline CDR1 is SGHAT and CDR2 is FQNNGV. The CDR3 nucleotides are TGTGCCAGCAGCTTACCACGTATGGCGGACTATGGCTACACCTTC. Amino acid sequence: CASSLPRMADYGYTF.

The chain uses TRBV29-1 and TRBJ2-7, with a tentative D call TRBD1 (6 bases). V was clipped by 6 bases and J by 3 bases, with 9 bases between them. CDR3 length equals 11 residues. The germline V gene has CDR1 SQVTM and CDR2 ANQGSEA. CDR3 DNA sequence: TGCAGCGTGAGGACAGACTACGAGCAGTACTTC. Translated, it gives CSVRTDYEQYF.